One sample yielded the 15 T cell receptor beta chains listed below, sequenced in a study of OX40 agonist ivuxolimab in advanced cancers. Libraries were made using the immunoSEQ multiplex PCR assay. TCRdb took over this immuneACCESS table, retaining in-frame rearrangements with V and J assigned. Such tables are incomplete; in checked studies, under half of the missing clones stem from an unresolved V gene, and the remainder is unexplained. The sample includes fewer than 90,000 clones, with roughly 80% observed a single time. Together, the top ten hold under 1.2% of the sample. Sequencing was performed on CD4+ or CD8+ T cells sorted from blood, taken in a trial of the OX40 agonist ivuxolimab. Every receptor here comes from an adult with an advanced solid tumor such as melanoma, head and neck, liver or kidney cancer.

This chain uses TRBV2 with TRBJ2-2; D call uncertain. The germline CDR1 and CDR2 sequences are SNHLY and FYNNEI. The CDR3 totals 14 residues. V was clipped by 3 bases and J by 6 bases, with 11 bases between them. CDR3 loop: CASSDGRTAGELFF. Here the CDR3 DNA reads TGTGCCAGCAGTGATGGCAGGACCGCCGGGGAGCTGTTTTTT. Full variable domain (remainder filled in from reference TRBV2 and TRBJ2-2): EPEVTQTPSHQVTQMGQEVILRCVPISNHLYFYWYRQILGQKVEFLVSFYNNEISEKSEIFDDQFSVERPDGSNFTLKIRSTKLEDSAMYFCASSDGRTAGELFFGEGSRLTVL.

CDR3 nucleotides: TGTGCCAGCAGCGGATCTACGAGAAGGGCTGAAGCTTTCTTT. Protein: CASSGSTRRAEAFF. The V gene is TRBV11-2, the J gene TRBJ1-1, with unresolved D. CDR1 is SGHAT and CDR2 is FQNNGV in the germline V gene. Trimming removed 5 bases from V and 6 bases from J, with 16 bases in between. This CDR3 is built from 14 residues.

The chain joins TRBV27 to TRBJ1-2; D ambiguous. This CDR3 is 15 amino acids long. In germline, CDR1 is MNHEY, CDR2 SMNVEV (reference sequence). Trimming shortened V by 4 bases and J by 2 bases, and 14 bases separated the two germline ends. The CDR3 nucleotides are TGTGCCAGCAGTTCCCCCCCCGCGGAGAACTATGGCTACACCTTC. It yields the protein CASSSPPAENYGYTF.

V gene TRBV5-4 combines with J gene TRBJ1-1, with 7 bases lining up with TRBD1. Trimming at V came to 0 bases and at J to 1 base, leaving 3 bases not matched to a gene. Looked up from germline, CDR1 is SGHNT and CDR2 is YYREEE (reference sequence). The CDR3 length is 15 residues. The CDR3 sequence: CASSLAQGGNTEAFF. The CDR3 DNA is TGTGCCAGCAGCTTGGCCCAGGGGGGGAACACTGAAGCTTTCTTT.

The chain recombines TRBV5-1 with TRBJ2-7; D call uncertain. V was pared by 0 bases and J by 4 bases, with 11 bases between. The CDR3 length is 14 residues. Per the germline V gene, CDR1 is SGHRS and CDR2 is YFSETQ. The CDR3 DNA reads as TGCGCCAGCAGCTTGGTGGTACTCCCATACGAGCAGTACTTC. Its protein is CASSLVVLPYEQYF.

This chain connects TRBV7-9 to TRBJ1-5, with D possibly TRBD1 on 5 matching bases. From germline, CDR1 is SEHNR and CDR2 FQNEAQ (reference sequence). The CDR3 consists of 15 residues. V lost 1 base and J lost 4, with 11 bases in between. The CDR3 bases are TGTGCCAGCAGCTTAGATCAGGGCGAGAATCAGCCCCAGCATTTT. The encoded protein is CASSLDQGENQPQHF.

This chain uses TRBV28 with TRBJ2-7; 10 bases match TRBD1. V dropped 7 bases and J dropped 1; count of bases not matched to a gene: 13. CDR1 MDHEN and CDR2 SYDVKM come from the germline V gene. CDR3 length: 17 residues. Here the CDR3 reads CASTPGGGGQGSYEQYF. CDR3 nucleotide sequence: TGTGCCAGCACCCCCGGGGGAGGGGGACAGGGGTCCTACGAGCAGTACTTC.

This clone was seen only once. CDR3 in amino acids: CASIDGTARYEQYF. CDR3 sequence (DNA): TGTGCCAGCATCGACGGGACAGCTCGTTACGAGCAGTACTTC. J is TRBJ2-7 and V is TRBV6-1; TRBD1 matches 7 bases. Germline V gene sequence: CDR1 MNHNS, CDR2 SASEGT. The CDR3 runs to 14 residues. V lost 7 bases and J lost 4; bases outside the gene matches: 10.

The chain joins TRBV5-4 to TRBJ2-2; D tentatively reads TRBD1 or TRBD2 (7 bases each). CDR1 and CDR2 from the germline V gene are SGHNT and YYREEE (reference sequence). V lost 4 bases to trimming and J lost 4 bases, with 14 bases between them. The CDR3 contains 15 residues. The CDR3 reads CASSQGGPGTGELFF. CDR3 in DNA: TGTGCCAGCAGCCAGGGGGGGCCAGGCACCGGGGAGCTGTTTTTT.

The V call is TRBV7-8, the J call TRBJ2-7; D possibly corresponds to TRBD1 (5 bases). This CDR3 comprises 14 residues. The V end was cut by 2 bases, the J end by 3 bases, with 11 bases between. Per germline, CDR1 SGHVS and CDR2 FQNEAQ. CDR3 sequence: CASSLIPGHYEQYF. The CDR3 nucleotides are TGTGCCAGCAGCTTAATCCCAGGGCACTACGAGCAGTACTTC.

Points on this clone: The sample contains more than one DNA sequence encoding this CDR3. J is TRBJ2-7 and V is TRBV18; weak D call: TRBD1 (5 bases). The V end was cut by 0 bases, the J end by 2 bases, with 5 bases between. The CDR3 spans 13 residues. Germline CDR1 and CDR2: KGHSH and LQKENI. CDR3: CASSPPGAYEQYF. In DNA form, the CDR3 reads TGTGCCAGCTCACCACCAGGGGCCTACGAGCAGTACTTC.

The V and J genes are TRBV27 and TRBJ1-5, with D possibly being TRBD1 (5 bases). V lost 4 bases, J lost 3 bases, and 13 bases lay in between. The germline V gene encodes CDR1 MNHEY and CDR2 SMNVEV (reference sequence). CDR3 length: 15 amino acids. CDR3 loop: CASSWGGGFNQPQHF. The CDR3 region has the DNA TGTGCCAGCAGTTGGGGGGGAGGCTTCAATCAGCCCCAGCATTTT.

The chain employs TRBV7-8 and TRBJ2-7; 12 nucleotides line up with TRBD1. V lost 6 bases, J lost 2 bases, and 23 bases stayed unmatched. The germline CDR1 and CDR2 sequences are SGHVS and FQNEAQ. This CDR3 has 21 residues. CDR3 region: CASRATLRDRGQLSPTYEQYF. The CDR3 bases are TGTGCCAGCAGAGCCACTCTCCGGGACAGGGGGCAATTGTCCCCCACCTACGAGCAGTACTTC.

V usage is TRBV10-2 and J usage is TRBJ1-1; 7 nucleotides match TRBD1. V shed 3 bases, J shed 3 bases, and the junction held 1 base outside the gene matches. Germline-derived CDR1 and CDR2 are WSHSY and SAAADI. The CDR3 is made up of 13 amino acids. Here the CDR3 DNA reads TGCGCCAGCAGTGACAGGGGGTACACTGAAGCTTTCTTT. Translation gives CASSDRGYTEAFF.

V and J are TRBV12-5 and TRBJ1-2; 7 bases align to TRBD1. The ends lost 6 bases at V and 4 bases at J; junction bases unmatched: 5. Germline values: CDR1 LGHNT, CDR2 FRNRAP. This CDR3 contains 13 residues. The CDR3 here is CASGSGGAYGYTF. Written as DNA, the CDR3 is TGTGCTAGTGGATCAGGGGGGGCCTATGGCTACACCTTC.